This paragraph reports one T cell receptor (beta chain). These data belong to a study of blood T cell repertoires in COVID-19. TCRdb keeps only in-frame clones here, not all; method: immunoSEQ multiplex PCR. The sample consists of some 6,600 clones, around 89% of them appearing once. The CDR3 sequence is 17 residues long. Source material: peripheral blood. This receptor was taken from a human donor in a cohort sampled during active COVID-19. The donor label of this sample is uncertain. The V gene is TRBV21-1, the J gene TRBJ2-3; TRBD2, as called in the table, went unchecked against the DNA. TRBV21-1 is classified as a pseudogene. CDR3 amino acids: CASSKGVLAGDTDTQYF. CDR3 DNA: TGTGCCAGCAGCAAAGGGGTACTAGCGGGGGACACAGATACGCAGTATTTT.